The 21 T cell receptor beta chains below come from one sample, sequenced in a study of CD8+CD57+ T cells in acquired aplastic anemia. The study profiled TCR beta VDJ and CDR3 using genomic DNA as template. TCRdb fed the reads into MiXCR, producing one record per CDR3 protein. The profile shows roughly 420,000 distinct CDR3 sequences, 60% to 80% of them singletons. The material sequenced was sorted CD4+, CD8+, or CD8+CD57+ T cells (not recorded which) from PBMCs. These receptors all stem from a human donor in good health, serving as a control.

This clonotype was detected once. The J gene is TRBJ2-1, the V gene TRBV19; D might be TRBD1 or TRBD2, each matching 5 bases. The length of the CDR3 is 16 residues. V dropped 3 bases and J dropped 5 bases, with 17 bases sitting between them. Per germline, CDR1 LNHDA and CDR2 SQIVND (reference sequence). The CDR3 loop reads CASSILVIRDHNEQFF. The CDR3 DNA follows: TGTGCCAGTAGTATTTTGGTCATCCGGGACCACAATGAGCAGTTCTTC.

The chain employs TRBV10-3 and TRBJ2-7; 10 nucleotides align to TRBD1. CDR1 is ENHRY, CDR2 SYGVKD, per germline. The CDR3 totals 13 residues. Germline trimming cut 7 bases from V and 2 bases from J; bases unmatched to any gene: 2. In DNA, the CDR3 is TGTGCCATCACAGGGACAGGGGCCTACGAGCAGTACTTC. The encoded protein is CAITGTGAYEQYF.

The V and J genes are TRBV19 and TRBJ1-1; unclear D gene. The ends were cut back, 7 bases at V and 0 bases at J, with 9 bases in the middle. The CDR3 has 13 amino acids. Germline CDR1 is LNHDA and CDR2 is SQIVND (reference sequence). In DNA, the CDR3 is TGTGCCAGTATTAACGTTGTGAACACTGAAGCTTTCTTT. Translated, it gives CASINVVNTEAFF.

This clonotype occurred a few times. The V call is TRBV2, the J call TRBJ2-1, with D perhaps TRBD2 (6 bases). There are 10 residues in the CDR3. V was pared by 10 bases and J by 7 bases, with 8 bases between. Germline V gives CDR1 SNHLY, CDR2 FYNNEI. CDR3 in DNA: TGTGCCACGGGGACTAATGAGCAGTTCTTC. The encoded protein is CATGTNEQFF.

For this clonotype: One end of the junction does not line up with germline, which may come from a read error. The CDR3 is CAITAGLVTGEQYF. The DNA of the CDR3 is TGTGCCATCACCGCGGGACTGGTTACCGGCGAGCAGTACTTC. The chain uses TRBV29-1 and TRBJ2-7, with D possibly being TRBD2 (6 bases). In germline, CDR1 is SQVTM, CDR2 ANQGSEA. This CDR3 spans 14 amino acids.

The chain is built from TRBV24-1 and TRBJ1-2, with D maybe TRBD1 (6 bases). Trimming cost V 4 bases and J 7 bases, with 9 bases left between them. This CDR3 region has 12 residues. Looked up from germline, CDR1 is KGHDR and CDR2 is SFDVKD. CDR3 region: CATSDATGGYTF. The CDR3 DNA follows: TGTGCCACCAGTGACGCGACAGGTGGCTACACCTTC.

This clonotype has a count of ten or more. V and J are TRBV3-1 and TRBJ1-2; D is perhaps TRBD1 (5 bases). The CDR3 totals 13 residues. Per the germline V gene, CDR1 is LGHDT and CDR2 is YNNKEL (reference sequence). V was cut by 5 bases and J by 4 bases, with 11 bases left in between. The CDR3: CASSEQVFYGYTF. The CDR3, as DNA: TGTGCCAGCAGCGAACAGGTTTTCTATGGCTACACCTTC.

This clonotype was observed a handful of times. The chain is built from TRBV29-1 and TRBJ2-1; TRBD2 matches 7 bases. Germline V gene lookup returns CDR1 SQVTM and CDR2 ANQGSEA. J was trimmed by 8 bases and V by 2 bases; bases with no gene match: 6. This CDR3 contains 13 residues. The CDR3 DNA reads as TGCAGCGTTGAACTGGGGGGGTTAGATGAGCAGTTCTTC. It is translated as CSVELGGLDEQFF.

This clonotype was seen a single time. The chain uses TRBV7-2 and TRBJ1-2; D gene ambiguous. V dropped 11 bases and J dropped 10 bases, with 29 bases sitting between them. CDR3 size: 15 residues. The germline V gene has CDR1 SGHTA and CDR2 FQGNSA. The CDR3 spells CAGNSRRPTTYSYTF. As DNA, the CDR3 is TGTGCCGGCAACAGTAGGCGGCCCACAACGTATTCCTACACCTTC.

The chain uses TRBV9 and TRBJ2-1; 16 bases are shared with TRBD2. The CDR3 totals 15 residues. V was pared by 5 bases and J by 8 bases, with 4 bases of the junction left unmatched. Germline V gene data show CDR1 as SGDLS and CDR2 as YYNGEE. For the CDR3, the DNA is TGTGCCAGCAGTGCGGGACTAGCGGGGGGGTATGAGCAGTTCTTC. Translating gives CASSAGLAGGYEQFF.

This chain joins TRBV7-9 and TRBJ1-5; D is unresolved. This CDR3 spans 15 amino acids. The germline V gene has CDR1 SEHNR and CDR2 FQNEAQ (reference sequence). Deletions cut 2 bases from V and 16 bases from J, with 24 bases between. The CDR3 DNA reads as TGTGCCAGCAGCTTAAAGACTAGTGGAGGCGAGCAGTACCATTTT. Its translation is CASSLKTSGGEQYHF.

The rearrangement joins TRBV13 to TRBJ2-7; D might be TRBD2 (6 bases). The CDR3 loop spans 14 amino acids. Germline V CDR1 and CDR2: PRHDT, FYEKMQ (reference sequence). Trimming left V 0 bases short and J 3 bases short, with 9 bases between. This CDR3 reads CASSLGGTGYEQYF. CDR3 DNA sequence: TGTGCCAGCAGCTTAGGAGGGACTGGCTACGAGCAGTACTTC.

This clonotype was observed many times. This sequence joins TRBV19 and TRBJ1-1; weak D call: TRBD1 (6 bases). Germline assignment: CDR1 LNHDA and CDR2 SQIVND (reference sequence). V gave up 0 bases and J gave up 8 bases, with 10 bases separating them. The CDR3 spans 13 residues. In DNA, the CDR3 is TGTGCCAGTAGTATAGACCGGGGGCGGGAAGCTTTCTTT. This translates into CASSIDRGREAFF.

The sample holds one count of this clonotype. A junction boundary mismatches the germline segment, possibly from a read error. J is TRBJ1-2 and V is TRBV5-4, with D maybe TRBD1 (5 bases). Germline values: CDR1 SGHNT, CDR2 YYREEE (reference sequence). The CDR3 runs to 13 residues. The CDR3 here is CASSADGGYGYTF. As DNA, the CDR3 is TGCGCCAGCTCCGCCGATGGGGGTTACGGCTACACCTTC.

This clonotype was recorded many times. One end of the junction varies from germline; a read error may be responsible. The chain uses TRBV7-7 and TRBJ2-2, with 9 nucleotides matching TRBD2. Germline V gives CDR1 SSHAT, CDR2 FNYEAQ (reference sequence). The CDR3 extends over 17 amino acids. The CDR3 bases are TGTGCTAGCAGCTTAGCAGGCGGGGGGGAGATCACCGGGGAGCTGTTTTTT. This translates into CASSLAGGGEITGELFF.

This clonotype turned up a few times. Mismatch with germline at one junction end may stem from a read error. V and J are TRBV7-9 and TRBJ2-5; 7 bases fit TRBD1. Germline V gene sequence: CDR1 SEHNR, CDR2 FQNEAQ (reference sequence). The CDR3 length is 13 residues. The CDR3 region has the DNA TGCGCCAGCAATGACAGGGTGAAAGAGACCCAGTACTTC. Translation gives CASNDRVKETQYF.

V and J are TRBV2 and TRBJ2-1; TRBD2 matches at 14 bases. The CDR3 totals 15 residues. The germline V gene has CDR1 SNHLY and CDR2 FYNNEI. Germline trimming cut 5 bases from V and 7 bases from J; bases unmatched to any gene: 4. The DNA for the CDR3 is TGTGCCAGCAGTCCGCGACTAGCGGGGGGGAATGAGCAGTTCTTC. Translation: CASSPRLAGGNEQFF.

V gene TRBV7-2 combines with J gene TRBJ1-3; no clear D. The CDR3 loop spans 16 amino acids. Germline CDR1 reads SGHTA; CDR2 reads FQGNSA. V was pared by 8 bases and J by 13 bases, with 30 bases between. The CDR3 here is CASFREQTVAGIRIYF. In DNA form, the CDR3 reads TGTGCCAGCTTCCGGGAACAGACTGTAGCTGGCATCAGAATATATTTT.

The CDR3 reads CASSSGGYQETQYF. CDR3 DNA sequence: TGTGCCAGCAGTTCGGGGGGGTACCAAGAGACCCAGTACTTC. V is TRBV12-3 or TRBV12-4 and J is TRBJ2-5; 8 bases map to TRBD2. Trimming took 4 bases from V and 0 from J; bases not matched to a gene: 1. CDR3 length: 14 amino acids.

With regard to this clonotype: A read error may explain this, as a much larger clone is one base away. The chain carries TRBV9 and TRBJ1-1; 7 positions agree with TRBD1. The length of the CDR3 is 14 residues. Germline V lookup: CDR1 SGDLS, CDR2 YYNGEE. The CDR3 spells CASSGQGIGTGAFF. The CDR3 DNA reads as TGTGCCAGCAGCGGACAGGGAATTGGGACTGGAGCTTTCTTT.

In this sample, this clonotype turned up many times. V gene TRBV9 combines with J gene TRBJ2-1; tentative D call: TRBD1 (6 bases). CDR1 and CDR2 (germline): SGDLS, YYNGEE. This CDR3 region has 15 residues. V was cut by 5 bases and J by 6 bases, with 18 bases left in between. This CDR3 is CASSPRQASGNEQFF. The CDR3 DNA reads as TGTGCCAGCAGTCCTCGACAGGCGTCAGGCAATGAGCAGTTCTTC.